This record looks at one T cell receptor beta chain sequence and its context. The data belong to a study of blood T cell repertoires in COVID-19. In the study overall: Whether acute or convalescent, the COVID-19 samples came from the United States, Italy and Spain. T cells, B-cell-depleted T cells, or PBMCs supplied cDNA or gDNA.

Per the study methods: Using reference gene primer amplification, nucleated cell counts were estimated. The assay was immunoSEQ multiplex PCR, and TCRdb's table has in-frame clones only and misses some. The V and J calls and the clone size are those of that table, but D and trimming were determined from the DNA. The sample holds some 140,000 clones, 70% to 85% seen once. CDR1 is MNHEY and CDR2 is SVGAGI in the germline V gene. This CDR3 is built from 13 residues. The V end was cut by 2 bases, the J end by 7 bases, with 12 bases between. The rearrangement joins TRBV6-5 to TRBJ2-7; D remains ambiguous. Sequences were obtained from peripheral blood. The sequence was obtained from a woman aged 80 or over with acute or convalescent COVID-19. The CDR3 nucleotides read TGTGCCAGCAGTTACACCCCCGACTTGGAGCAGTACTTC. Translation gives CASSYTPDLEQYF.